This T cell receptor (beta chain) was obtained from a study of PD-1 blockade in mismatch repair-deficient tumors (dated by TCRdb to about 2017). Study-level background: Between September 2013 and September 2016, the trial enrolled around 86 consecutive patients with 12 mismatch repair-deficient cancer types, every one of whom had been previously treated and was progressing. Tumor-associated T cell clones in the peripheral blood of patients responding to PD-1 blockade were tracked using deep sequencing of TCR CDR3 regions.

Library preparation employed the immunoSEQ multiplex PCR assay. Not all clones reach the TCRdb copy of this immuneACCESS table, which keeps in-frame sequences only. Checked studies attribute under half of the gap to unresolved V genes and leave the rest unexplained. The sample table shows roughly 110,000 clones, and 65% to 80% are seen once. The ten most abundant clones make up roughly 4.8% of the sample. The CDR3 has 13 amino acids, counting the end cysteine and phenylalanine. Only the CDR3 portion is preserved as DNA: 39 bases, with reading frame beginning at the first base. Trimming takes 3 bases off V and 8 bases off J; junction bases not matched to a gene: 6. From a lookup of the germline V gene, CDR1 and CDR2 are SQVTM and ANQGSEA. Mismatch repair deficiency was established in every enrolled patient by polymerase chain reaction or immunohistochemistry. TCR sequencing was performed for a few patients who responded to pembrolizumab therapy. The phase II trial prospectively evaluated PD-1 blockade with pembrolizumab in advanced mismatch repair-deficient cancers, independent of tissue of origin. Serial peripheral blood T cell samples were collected before and at multiple times after starting PD-1 blockade. The timing of each blood sample was reported as weeks after the first dose of pembrolizumab.

As for this clone: Its antigen is not yet known. No quality values exist for individual bases; no much larger clone is one base distant.

Here is what the overall study found, with its caveats: Clones residing in the tumor, which were often undetectable in blood before treatment, expanded quickly after pembrolizumab and then contracted, generally before radiologic responses.

The receptor was derived from an adult with mismatch repair-deficient cancer. Sequenced material: peripheral blood, taken 60 to 65 weeks after starting pembrolizumab. The chain joins TRBV29-1 to TRBJ2-1; TRBD1 matches 8 bases in the middle. The CDR3: CSVEGDRSDEQFF. The sequenced DNA: TGCAGCGTTGAGGGGGACAGGTCGGATGAGCAGTTCTTC.